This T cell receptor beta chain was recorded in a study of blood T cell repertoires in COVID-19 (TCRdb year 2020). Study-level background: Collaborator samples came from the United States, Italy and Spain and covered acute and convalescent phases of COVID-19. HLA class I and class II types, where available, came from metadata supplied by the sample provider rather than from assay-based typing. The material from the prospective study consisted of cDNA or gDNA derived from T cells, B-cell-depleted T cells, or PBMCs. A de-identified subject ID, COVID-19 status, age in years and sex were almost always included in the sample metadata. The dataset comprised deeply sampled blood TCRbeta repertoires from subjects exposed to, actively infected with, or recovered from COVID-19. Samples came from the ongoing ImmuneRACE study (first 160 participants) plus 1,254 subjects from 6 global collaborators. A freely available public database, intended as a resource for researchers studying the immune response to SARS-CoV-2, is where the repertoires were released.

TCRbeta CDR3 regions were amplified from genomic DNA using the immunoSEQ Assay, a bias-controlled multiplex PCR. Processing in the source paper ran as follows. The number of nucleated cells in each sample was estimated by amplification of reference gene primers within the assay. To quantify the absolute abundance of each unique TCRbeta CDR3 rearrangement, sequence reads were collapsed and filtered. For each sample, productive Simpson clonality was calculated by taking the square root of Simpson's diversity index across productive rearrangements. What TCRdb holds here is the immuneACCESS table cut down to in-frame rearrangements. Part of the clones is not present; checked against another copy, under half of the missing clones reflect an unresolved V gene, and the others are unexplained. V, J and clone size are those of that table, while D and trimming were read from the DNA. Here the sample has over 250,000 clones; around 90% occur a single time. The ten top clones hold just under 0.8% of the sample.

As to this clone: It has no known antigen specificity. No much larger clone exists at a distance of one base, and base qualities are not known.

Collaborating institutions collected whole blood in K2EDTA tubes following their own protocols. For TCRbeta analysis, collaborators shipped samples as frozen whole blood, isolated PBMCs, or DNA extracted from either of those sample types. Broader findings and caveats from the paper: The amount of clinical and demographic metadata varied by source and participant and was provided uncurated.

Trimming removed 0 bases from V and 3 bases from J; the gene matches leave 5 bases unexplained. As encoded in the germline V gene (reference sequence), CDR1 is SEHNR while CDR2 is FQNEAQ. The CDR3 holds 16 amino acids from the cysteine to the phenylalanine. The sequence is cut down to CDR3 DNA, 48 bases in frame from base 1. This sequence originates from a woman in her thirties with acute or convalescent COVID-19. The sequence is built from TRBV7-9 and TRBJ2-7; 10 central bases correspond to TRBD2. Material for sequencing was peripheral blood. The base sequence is TGTGCCAGCAGCTTAGCACAGCGGGAGGGCTACTACGAGCAGTACTTC. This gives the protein CASSLAQREGYYEQYF.